The 5 T cell receptor beta chains below were found in one sample sequenced in a study of cytomegalovirus exposure and HLA in healthy donors. The PCR made use of 60 Vbeta and 13 Jbeta primers. The method was immunoSEQ multiplex PCR; TCRdb's version includes in-frame clones alone and lacks a portion of them. The data show about 190,000 clones, roughly 80% seen once. The sample consisted of PBMCs. The receptors come from a woman younger than 35 in good health and CMV-seronegative.

Remarks on this clone: Other DNA sequences in this specimen translate into the identical CDR3. This rearrangement joins TRBV4-3 to TRBJ2-3, with unresolved D. The CDR3 is made up of 15 amino acids. V shed 0 bases and J shed 2 bases, with 9 bases lying between them. The germline V gene has CDR1 LGHNA and CDR2 YSLEER. CDR3 loop: CASSQEPVSTDTQYF. CDR3 DNA: TGCGCCAGCAGCCAAGAACCAGTTTCCACAGATACGCAGTATTTT.

This clone has a handful of counts. This sample includes further DNA sequences coding for the same CDR3. The rearrangement joins TRBV4-3 to TRBJ2-7, with 10 positions matching TRBD1. Per germline, CDR1 LGHNA and CDR2 YSLEER. The junction had 0 bases not matched to a gene; V was cut back by 3 bases and J by 1 base. This CDR3 has 14 amino acids. In nucleotides, the CDR3 is TGCGCCAGCAGCCAGGACAGGGGGTCCTACGAGCAGTACTTC. This gives the protein CASSQDRGSYEQYF.

V gene TRBV29-1 combines with J gene TRBJ2-7, with TRBD1 matching 10 bases. The germline CDR1 and CDR2 sequences are SQVTM and ANQGSEA. This CDR3 is built from 14 residues. With V trimmed by 5 bases and J by 5 bases, 9 bases remained unmatched. The CDR3 region has the DNA TGCAGCGTTACAATCCGGGACAGGGGCGACGAGCAGTACTTC. This gives the protein CSVTIRDRGDEQYF.

The chain is built from TRBV5-6 and TRBJ2-3, with 8 bases aligning to TRBD2. From germline, CDR1 is SGHDT and CDR2 YYEEEE. V trimming: 0 bases; J trimming: 1 base; junction bases outside the gene matches: 4. This CDR3 has 16 amino acids. CDR3 in amino acids: CASSLVGRDGTDTQYF. CDR3 in DNA: TGTGCCAGCAGCTTGGTCGGGAGGGACGGCACAGATACGCAGTATTTT.

V and J are TRBV7-2 and TRBJ2-7, with D perhaps TRBD2 (6 bases). Looked up from germline, CDR1 is SGHTA and CDR2 is FQGNSA. Trimming pared 1 base from V and 2 bases from J, leaving 12 bases between. This CDR3 region has 15 residues. CDR3: CASSLGPGLTYEQYF. Here the CDR3 DNA reads TGTGCCAGCAGCTTAGGGCCGGGACTGACCTACGAGCAGTACTTC.